This T cell receptor (beta chain) is drawn from a study of blood T cell repertoires in COVID-19. Across the whole study: Sites across the United States, Italy and Spain contributed samples from acute and convalescent COVID-19. The analysed material was cDNA or gDNA that came from T cells, B-cell-depleted T cells, or PBMCs.

Study processing details: Estimation of nucleated cell counts was performed using reference gene primer amplification. The repertoire was sequenced with immunoSEQ multiplex PCR; TCRdb's copy has only in-frame clones and lacks some. The V and J calls and clone size were taken over from that table, and D and trimming were inferred from the DNA. The table has 250,000 to 300,000 clones, about 82% seen once. This CDR3 is built from 17 residues. Germline CDR1 reads SGDLS; CDR2 reads YYNGEE. With V trimmed by 4 bases and J by 6 bases, 13 bases remained unmatched. Sample: peripheral blood. V is TRBV9 and J is TRBJ2-2, with 9 bases lining up with TRBD1. This sequence originates from a middle-aged man with active or convalescent COVID-19. CDR3 amino acids: CASSPKIGQGRAGELFF. For the CDR3, the DNA is TGTGCCAGCAGCCCAAAAATAGGACAGGGGAGAGCCGGGGAGCTGTTTTTT.